These 14 T cell receptor beta chains were sequenced from one sample in a study of blood T cell repertoires in COVID-19. Produced via immunoSEQ multiplex PCR; TCRdb's table is partial and in-frame only. The sample shows about 81,000 clones, roughly four fifths of them seen only once. Specimen: peripheral blood. The origin of the receptors is a human donor in a cohort sampled during active COVID-19.

The genes are TRBV20-1 and TRBJ2-5, with 8 bases that match TRBD2. V gave up 6 bases and J gave up 7 bases; unmatched junction bases: 4. There are 11 residues in the CDR3. Germline-derived CDR1 and CDR2 are DFQATT and SNEGSKA (reference sequence). DNA for the CDR3: TGCAGTGCCGGGGGGGAAGGGACCCAGTACTTC. Protein product: CSAGGEGTQYF.

The chain combines TRBV3-1 (or the pseudogene TRBV3-2) with TRBJ1-2; D unclear. This CDR3 is built from 13 residues. Trimming removed 1 base at V and 8 bases at J, with 11 bases between. Germline V lookup: CDR1 LGHDT, CDR2 YNNKEL (reference sequence). CDR3 nucleotides: TGTGCCAGCAGCCAAGCTTTCTCTAGGGGCTACACCTTC. It yields the protein CASSQAFSRGYTF.

V usage is TRBV27 and J usage is TRBJ2-7; 9 bases line up with TRBD1. This CDR3 contains 16 residues. Per the germline V gene, CDR1 is MNHEY and CDR2 is SMNVEV (reference sequence). The ends lost 3 bases at V and 5 bases at J; junction bases unmatched: 11. CDR3 nucleotide sequence: TGTGCCAGCAGTTTGGTAACCGGGACAGGGCTAAACGAGCAGTACTTC. As protein: CASSLVTGTGLNEQYF.

The chain couples TRBV28 to TRBJ2-5; TRBD1 matches at 8 bases. The CDR3 is 14 residues long. Germline V gene lookup returns CDR1 MDHEN and CDR2 SYDVKM. The V gene end was trimmed by 5 bases and the J gene end by 5 bases; junction bases not matched to a gene: 7. The CDR3, as DNA: TGTGCCAGCAGTCGGGACAGGAGAATCGAGACCCAGTACTTC. It translates to CASSRDRRIETQYF.

This clone was picked up one time. V is TRBV5-1 and J is TRBJ2-1; 7 bases fit TRBD2. The CDR3 runs 15 residues. Unmatched junction bases numbered 7, after V lost 4 bases and J lost 3 bases. Germline V CDR1 and CDR2: SGHRS, YFSETQ. The CDR3 loop is CASSPRLADYNEQFF. DNA for the CDR3: TGCGCCAGCAGCCCCAGGCTAGCGGACTACAATGAGCAGTTCTTC.

The chain is built from TRBV2 and TRBJ1-6; TRBD1 is a possible D gene (5 bases). Deletions cut 8 bases from V and 14 bases from J, with 25 bases between. Looked up from germline, CDR1 is SNHLY and CDR2 is FYNNEI. The CDR3 consists of 15 residues. The CDR3 DNA reads TGTGCCAGCCTCCCAGACGGGGGTCGTGTGTCGGCCCTCCACTTT. Its translation is CASLPDGGRVSALHF.

This clone was seen repeatedly, ten times or more. The chain has TRBV5-1 and TRBJ1-1, with a possible D match to TRBD1 (5 bases). The CDR3 spans 14 residues. The V end lost 0 bases, the J end lost 0 bases, and 6 bases lay between the germline ends. Germline V gives CDR1 SGHRS, CDR2 YFSETQ. The CDR3 DNA follows: TGCGCCAGCAGCTTGGGACAGATGAACACTGAAGCTTTCTTT. Translating it yields CASSLGQMNTEAFF.

This clone has more than one count but fewer than ten. This chain connects TRBV5-1 to TRBJ2-3; D call uncertain. This CDR3 region has 15 residues. Trimming left V 2 bases short and J 1 base short, with 11 bases between. The germline gives CDR1 SGHRS, CDR2 YFSETQ. This chain's CDR3 is CASSLYNTGTDTQYF. DNA of the CDR3: TGCGCCAGCAGCTTATATAACACCGGCACAGATACGCAGTATTTT.

A word on this clone: The final CDR3 position lacks the conserved phenylalanine or tryptophan, pointing to a likely read error. The DNA is left out, because the CDR3 cannot be placed on it with certainty; the CDR3 is given as TCRdb lists it. The V and J genes are TRBV2 and TRBJ2-7; no check of the table's D call, TRBD1, against the DNA was made. The CDR3 region is 10 residues in length, termini included. Germline CDR1 and CDR2: SNHLY and FYNNEI. CDR3: CASSITRQGL.

The chain recombines TRBV9 with TRBJ1-6; the D is unclear. Germline V lookup: CDR1 SGDLS, CDR2 YYNGEE. V lost 0 bases to trimming and J lost 5 bases, with 6 bases between them. The CDR3 is 14 amino acids. This CDR3 is CASSVGADNSPLHF. The CDR3 DNA is TGTGCCAGCAGCGTAGGAGCTGATAATTCACCCCTCCACTTT.

V is TRBV12-3 or TRBV12-4 and J is TRBJ2-3, with TRBD2 matching over 10 bases. V trimming: 8 bases; J trimming: 5 bases; junction bases outside the gene matches: 4. The CDR3 runs 13 residues. CDR3: CASLGLARDTQYF. CDR3 nucleotides: TGTGCCAGCTTGGGACTAGCGAGAGATACGCAGTATTTT.

The chain employs TRBV7-3 and TRBJ1-2; tentatively, D is TRBD1 (6 bases). The V gene lost 2 bases and the J gene lost 6 bases, with 7 bases spanning the gap. From germline, CDR1 is SGHTA and CDR2 FQGTGA. The CDR3 is made up of 12 amino acids. The chain's CDR3 is CASSLPGDGYTF. The CDR3 bases are TGTGCCAGCAGCTTACCAGGGGATGGCTACACCTTC. Together with reference TRBV7-3 and TRBJ1-2, the CDR3 gives the full variable domain: GAGVSQTPSNKVTEKGKYVELRCDPISGHTALYWYRQSLGQGPEFLIYFQGTGAADDSGLPNDRFFAVRPEGSVSTLKIQRTERGDSAVYLCASSLPGDGYTFGSGTRLTVV.

This clone was detected once. The chain uses TRBV5-1 and TRBJ1-2, with TRBD1 matching over 7 bases. The CDR3 is 15 amino acids. With V trimmed by 4 bases and J by 4 bases, 10 bases remained unmatched. CDR1 and CDR2 (germline): SGHRS, YFSETQ. The CDR3 DNA is TGCGCCAGCAGCACGACGGGACAGCCTGGCTATGGCTACACCTTC. This codes for CASSTTGQPGYGYTF.

This chain links TRBV6-4 with TRBJ2-7; tentative D call: TRBD2 (5 bases). Trimming took 6 bases from V and 4 from J, leaving 16 bases between them. The germline V gene has CDR1 MRHNA and CDR2 SNTAGT. The CDR3 spans 14 residues. The DNA for the CDR3 is TGTGCCAGCAGGCGAATAGAGGGTCCGTACGAGCAGTACTTC. This encodes CASRRIEGPYEQYF.